Listed here are 20 T cell receptor beta chains from one sample, sequenced in a study of blood T cell repertoires in COVID-19. This table comes from immunoSEQ multiplex PCR, and its TCRdb copy is limited to in-frame clones, with some not included. The sample holds 60,000 to 70,000 clones, 74% seen once. The sequenced sample consisted of peripheral blood. The receptor source for this set is a woman aged 80 or older with acute or convalescent COVID-19.

The chain joins TRBV28 to TRBJ2-7; 8 nucleotides match TRBD1. This CDR3 contains 12 residues. Trimming at V came to 4 bases and at J to 6 bases, leaving 2 bases not matched to a gene. Germline lookup yields CDR1 MDHEN and CDR2 SYDVKM. CDR3 in DNA: TGTGCCAGCAGTTGGACAGGGACCGAGCAGTACTTC. Protein product: CASSWTGTEQYF. The full variable domain, completed using reference TRBV28 and TRBJ2-7, is DVKVTQSSRYLVKRTGEKVFLECVQDMDHENMFWYRQDPGLGLRLIYFSYDVKMKEKGDIPEGYSVSREKKERFSLILESASTNQTSMYLCASSWTGTEQYFGPGTRLTVT.

The chain recombines TRBV19 with TRBJ2-7; D is unresolved. Trimming removed 4 bases at V and 4 bases at J, with 8 bases between. This CDR3 has 12 residues. The germline gives CDR1 LNHDA, CDR2 SQIVND (reference sequence). CDR3 DNA sequence: TGTGCCAGTAGTACAGACAATTACGAGCAGTACTTC. Protein: CASSTDNYEQYF.

The chain is built from TRBV5-3 and TRBJ2-7, with D tentatively TRBD1 (5 bases). TRBV5-3 carries the ORF label, with uncertain function. The CDR3 totals 16 residues. V lost 2 bases to trimming and J lost 2 bases, with 17 bases between them. In DNA form, the CDR3 reads TGTGCCAGAAGCTTTAGGGGCCAGGGTAGCCCCTACGAGCAGTACTTC. The encoded protein is CARSFRGQGSPYEQYF.

This clone appeared a single time. CDR3 amino acids: CASSLGTGGPTYEQYF. CDR3 in DNA: TGTGCCAGCAGCTTGGGGACAGGTGGGCCCACCTACGAGCAGTACTTC. V and J are TRBV7-9 and TRBJ2-7; TRBD1 matches at 8 bases. In germline, CDR1 is SEHNR, CDR2 FQNEAQ (reference sequence). This CDR3 region has 16 residues. Trimming cost V 3 bases and J 2 bases; bases outside gene matches: 9.

V and J are TRBV18 and TRBJ2-1; D is perhaps TRBD1 (7 bases). This CDR3 is built from 19 residues. V gave up 4 bases and J gave up 9 bases, with 31 bases separating them. Germline V gene lookup returns CDR1 KGHSH and CDR2 LQKENI. CDR3 bases: TGTGCCAGCTCACTATTACAGGGGAATCCTCCCGGGAGAGGCGGTGAGCAGTTCTTC. Protein product: CASSLLQGNPPGRGGEQFF.

This chain uses TRBV7-8 with TRBJ1-2, with D perhaps matching TRBD1 (5 bases). Trimming took off 1 base at V and 6 bases at J, with 15 bases between the two ends. Germline V gene sequence: CDR1 SGHVS, CDR2 FQNEAQ. CDR3 length equals 15 residues. The CDR3 bases are TGTGCCAGCAGCTTAGTGGGGGGTGGGGTGGATGGCTACACCTTC. Protein product: CASSLVGGGVDGYTF.

This clone was seen once. The rearrangement joins TRBV28 to TRBJ1-1; tentatively, D is TRBD1 (6 bases). Germline assignment: CDR1 MDHEN and CDR2 SYDVKM. The length of the CDR3 is 14 residues. V lost 6 bases and J lost 1, with 12 bases in between. The CDR3 DNA follows: TGTGCCAGCAGGGCCCCGGGACAGAACACTGAAGCTTTCTTT. This sequence encodes CASRAPGQNTEAFF.

This clone is labeled as medium-sized. The chain is built from TRBV5-1 and TRBJ2-3; D is possibly TRBD2 (6 bases). This CDR3 comprises 15 residues. The germline V gene has CDR1 SGHRS and CDR2 YFSETQ. The V and J ends lost 0 bases and 2 bases respectively, with 10 bases between them. CDR3 region: CASSLDGGITDTQYF. In DNA, the CDR3 is TGCGCCAGCAGCTTGGATGGCGGGATCACAGATACGCAGTATTTT.

Remarks on this clone: The junction departs from the called germline gene at one end, perhaps through a read error. The chain's CDR3 is CASSHEEGQRIF. CDR3 sequence (DNA): TGTGCCAGCAGCCATGAGGAGGGACAGCGAATCTTC. V gene TRBV3-1 (or the pseudogene TRBV3-2) combines with J gene TRBJ2-1, with a possible D match to TRBD1 (7 bases). The CDR3 totals 12 residues. CDR1 LGHDT and CDR2 YNNKEL come from the germline V gene (reference sequence).

The chain links TRBV5-1 to TRBJ1-6; possibly TRBD1 for D (6 bases). Germline CDR1 and CDR2: SGHRS and YFSETQ. The CDR3 has 17 residues. V was trimmed by 4 bases and J by 0 bases, leaving 14 bases between them. The CDR3 sequence: CASSASTGSSYNSPLHF. The CDR3 DNA sequence: TGCGCCAGCAGCGCGTCTACAGGGAGCTCCTATAATTCACCCCTCCACTTT.

This clone was seen a handful of times. The gene calls are TRBV5-5 and TRBJ1-1; 12 nucleotides match TRBD1. This CDR3 region has 16 residues. The junction had 8 bases not matched to a gene; V was cut back by 4 bases and J by 4 bases. Germline CDR1 and CDR2: SGHKS and YYEKEE (reference sequence). The CDR3 sequence is CASSAGTGGVGTEAFF. The CDR3, as DNA: TGTGCCAGCAGCGCCGGGACAGGGGGCGTCGGCACTGAAGCTTTCTTT.

V usage is TRBV6-6 and J usage is TRBJ2-5; tentative D call: TRBD2 (6 bases). Germline V gene data show CDR1 as MNHNY and CDR2 as SVGAGI (reference sequence). V lost 6 bases to trimming and J lost 2 bases, with 16 bases between them. This CDR3 comprises 15 residues. This CDR3 is CASSSIGGWQETQYF. DNA for the CDR3: TGTGCCAGCAGCTCCATCGGGGGTTGGCAAGAGACCCAGTACTTC.

The rearrangement links TRBV28 to TRBJ1-2, with D unresolved. The germline V gene encodes CDR1 MDHEN and CDR2 SYDVKM. Trimming cost V 5 bases and J 1 base, with 2 bases left between them. The CDR3 contains 11 residues. CDR3 DNA sequence: TGTGCCAGCAGTCTTAACTATGGCTACACCTTC. Protein product: CASSLNYGYTF.

This sequence joins TRBV5-1 and TRBJ2-7; the match to TRBD2 covers 8 bases. The V gene end was trimmed by 7 bases and the J gene end by 0 bases; junction bases not matched to a gene: 6. The CDR3 runs to 14 residues. Germline assignment: CDR1 SGHRS and CDR2 YFSETQ. The CDR3 is CASATSGSSYEQYF. As DNA, the CDR3 is TGCGCCAGCGCTACTAGCGGAAGCTCCTACGAGCAGTACTTC.

This chain links TRBV7-6 with TRBJ1-1; 7 positions match TRBD1. This CDR3 region has 14 residues. V lost 1 base and J lost 1; bases outside the gene matches: 0. The germline V gene has CDR1 SGHVS and CDR2 FNYEAQ. Here the CDR3 reads CASSLGQGNTEAFF. In nucleotides, the CDR3 is TGTGCCAGCAGCTTAGGACAGGGGAACACTGAAGCTTTCTTT.

The chain recombines TRBV4-1 with TRBJ2-3, with 11 bases matching TRBD2. The junction had 3 bases not matched to a gene; V was cut back by 0 bases and J by 4 bases. This CDR3 contains 16 residues. Germline V gene lookup returns CDR1 MGHRA and CDR2 YSYEKL. The DNA for the CDR3 is TGCGCCAGCAGCCAAGATAGCGGGAGGGTGGCAGATACGCAGTATTTT. It is translated as CASSQDSGRVADTQYF.

This clone was counted once. The chain couples TRBV5-6 to TRBJ2-2; 14 bases align to TRBD2. V gave up 4 bases and J gave up 5 bases; unmatched junction bases: 4. Per the germline V gene, CDR1 is SGHDT and CDR2 is YYEEEE. This CDR3 region has 16 residues. The CDR3 loop is CASSPGLAGETGELFF. In DNA, the CDR3 is TGTGCCAGCAGCCCGGGACTAGCGGGAGAGACCGGGGAGCTGTTTTTT. The full variable domain, in which reference TRBV5-6 and TRBJ2-2 provide the parts outside the CDR3, is DAGVTQSPTHLIKTRGQQVTLRCSPKSGHDTVSWYQQALGQGPQFIFQYYEEEERQRGNFPDRFSGHQFPNYSSELNVNALLLGDSALYLCASSPGLAGETGELFFGEGSRLTVL.

This clone was seen a few times. This chain connects TRBV19 to TRBJ2-5; 7 bases agree with TRBD2. The CDR3 spans 14 residues. The J segment lost 5 bases and the V segment lost 8 bases, leaving 11 bases of the junction unmatched. Germline values: CDR1 LNHDA, CDR2 SQIVND (reference sequence). CDR3 sequence (DNA): TGTGCCAGTCGGGGAGGGCCCGTTCGCGAGACCCAGTACTTC. The encoded protein is CASRGGPVRETQYF.

The genes are TRBV10-3 and TRBJ2-3; 10 bases map to TRBD2. V dropped 6 bases and J dropped 0; count of bases not matched to a gene: 3. Germline V lookup: CDR1 ENHRY, CDR2 SYGVKD. The CDR3 runs to 15 residues. CDR3 nucleotides: TGTGCCATCAGCCTAGCGGGAGCTAGCACAGATACGCAGTATTTT. It is translated as CAISLAGASTDTQYF.

At least ten counts were recorded for this clone. The chain carries TRBV19 and TRBJ1-2; possibly TRBD1 for D (5 bases). Trimming shortened V by 4 bases and J by 4 bases, and 13 bases separated the two germline ends. Looked up from germline, CDR1 is LNHDA and CDR2 is SQIVND (reference sequence). The CDR3 totals 14 residues. CDR3 sequence (DNA): TGTGCCAGTAGTACCCTTCAGGGAGGCTATGGCTACACCTTC. Encoded protein: CASSTLQGGYGYTF.